The rows below give T cell receptor beta chains drawn from one sample of a study of T-cell reconstitution after alpha-beta-depleted transplantation in children. TCRdb independently ran MiXCR on the PCR reads; one entry per CDR3 protein. The sample yields 450,000 to 500,000 distinct CDR3 sequences, approximately 13% seen once. Sequencing was performed on PBMCs from the stem cell graft donor, taken from the stem cell graft. These receptors were collected from a human donor who donated a stem cell graft to a child with combined immunodeficiency. Both conserved end residues are part of each CDR3. Fields, in order: V gene, D gene, CDR3 length, J gene, clone size, CDR3 DNA, CDR3 protein. A D gene is named only where the DNA matches it firmly. Expanded clones are given a class, and other clones once, few, many or no size at all.

>TRBV7-3|-|16|TRBJ1-3|once
TGTGCCAGCAGCTTATCCCCGGGGGCGACTGGAAACACCATATATTTT
CASSLSPGATGNTIYF
>TRBV7-2|TRBD2|16|TRBJ2-7|many
TGTGCCAGCAGCTTACCCCGGACTAGCGGCCGTTACGAGCAGTACTTC
CASSLPRTSGRYEQYF
>TRBV5-7|-|17|TRBJ1-1|-
TGTGCCAGCAGCTTGGTCTCTTTGGGAGGTGCGAACACTGAAGCTTTCTTT
CASSLVSLGGANTEAFF
>TRBV6-5|-|13|TRBJ1-4|few
TGTGCCAGCAGGGCGTCAGCGAATGAAAAACTGTTTTTT
CASRASANEKLFF
>TRBV29-1|-|13|TRBJ2-3|-
TGCAGCGTTGTCCGGCAGGGAACAGATACGCAGTATTTT
CSVVRQGTDTQYF
>TRBV7-9|-|14|TRBJ2-6|few
TGTGCCAGCCTCGACACTGCGGGGGCCAACGTCCTGACTTTC
CASLDTAGANVLTF
>TRBV7-2|TRBD2|15|TRBJ2-3|many
TGTGCCAGCAGCATATTAGCGGGATTCACAGATACGCAGTATTTT
CASSILAGFTDTQYF
>TRBV7-4|TRBD2|20|TRBJ2-4|few
TGTGCCAGCAGCTTAGGACTAGCGGGACGGCTGTTATTAGCCAAAAACATTCAGTACTTC
CASSLGLAGRLLLAKNIQYF
>TRBV10-3|TRBD2|13|TRBJ2-5|many
TGTGCCATCAGCCTAGCGGGATGGGAGACCCAGTACTTC
CAISLAGWETQYF
>TRBV29-1|-|11|TRBJ2-1|-
TGCAGCGTGTCGGGCAGGAATGAGCAGTTCTTC
CSVSGRNEQFF
>TRBV24-1|TRBD2|15|TRBJ2-5|many
TGTGCCACCAGTGAGATGACTAGCGGCGAAGAGACCCAGTACTTC
CATSEMTSGEETQYF
>TRBV27|-|16|TRBJ1-3|many
TGTGCCAGCAGTTTACAGTCTTCAGGGAGTGGAAACACCATATATTTT
CASSLQSSGSGNTIYF